This T cell receptor beta chain was captured by sequencing in a study of shared clonotypes between healthy human individuals. The wider study: Each donor's CD8 memory used one plate, CD8 naive two, each CD4 subset three.

In this sample, this clone turned up a few times. The target antigen is unknown. V trimming: 7 bases; J trimming: 9 bases; junction bases outside the gene matches: 5. Germline V lookup: CDR1 ENHRY, CDR2 SYGVKD. The CDR3 runs to 12 residues. Those who donated, Caucasian adults without exception, all lived in Nashville, Tennessee. Division of CD4+ cells produced a CD45RA+ naive subset and a CD45RA-negative memory subset. TCRdb's copy holds only in-frame clones and misses some; the assay was immunoSEQ multiplex PCR. The sample lists nearly 1 million clones, about three quarters occurring once. Points from the study as a whole: Sharing across a handful of donors was seen in 4.5% to 5.5% of naive CD4 clonotypes.

The sequence derives from a man aged 18 to 29 in good health. The sample consisted of memory CD4+ T cells sorted from blood. Subset: CD45RA-negative fraction. The V gene is TRBV10-3, the J gene TRBJ1-2; 10 nucleotides align to TRBD1. The CDR3 sequence is CAITGTGDSYTF. The CDR3, as DNA: TGTGCCATCACGGGGACAGGGGATAGCTACACCTTC.